A selection of T cell receptor beta chains follows, all from one sample in a study of T cells in localized non-small cell lung cancer. The table came from immunoSEQ multiplex PCR; TCRdb's copy has only in-frame clones and leaves some out. The data hold 30,000 to 35,000 clones, with less than 90% observed a single time. The specimen comprised peripheral blood, sampled before any cancer treatment. Receptor source: a female donor of 60 years or more with stage I lung adenocarcinoma. Each CDR3 is given with its conserved first and last residue. D genes are given only for firm matches. Not every row has a clone size; where given, it reads once, few, many or a size class.

j_call: TRBJ1-4
clone_size: -
d_call: -
v_call: TRBV18
cdr3_nt: TGTGCCAGCTCACTTCAGTTAAGTAATGAAAAACTGTTTTTT
cdr3_aa: CASSLQLSNEKLFF

j_call: TRBJ2-5
clone_size: -
d_call: TRBD1
v_call: TRBV5-1
cdr3_nt: TGCGCCAGCAGTCTTACAGGGGTTACTTCGAAGACCCAGTACTTC
cdr3_aa: CASSLTGVTSKTQYF

j_call: TRBJ2-7
clone_size: -
d_call: TRBD2
v_call: TRBV7-6
cdr3_nt: TGTGCCAGCAGCTACGGACTAGCGGTTTCATTC
cdr3_aa: CASSYGLAVSF

j_call: TRBJ2-7
clone_size: -
d_call: -
v_call: TRBV6-6
cdr3_nt: TGTGCCACCACGGGGAAGTACTTC
cdr3_aa: CATTGKYF

j_call: TRBJ2-7
clone_size: -
d_call: -
v_call: TRBV21-1
cdr3_nt: TGTGCCAGCAGCAAAGTGGGTGAACAGGGGAGCTCCTACGAGCAGTACTTC
cdr3_aa: CASSKVGEQGSSYEQYF

j_call: TRBJ2-1
clone_size: -
d_call: TRBD2
v_call: TRBV19
cdr3_nt: TGTGCCAGTAGTATCACGACTAGCGGGAGCTCCTACAATGAGCAGTTCTTC
cdr3_aa: CASSITTSGSSYNEQFF

j_call: TRBJ2-5
clone_size: -
d_call: -
v_call: TRBV5-5
cdr3_nt: TGTGCCAGCAGCTTGGGACAGATGCAAGAGACCCAGTACTTC
cdr3_aa: CASSLGQMQETQYF

j_call: TRBJ2-7
clone_size: -
d_call: TRBD2
v_call: TRBV6-6
cdr3_nt: TGTGCCACCCGGACTAGCGGGAGAGCCTACGAGCAGTACTTC
cdr3_aa: CATRTSGRAYEQYF

j_call: TRBJ1-3
clone_size: -
d_call: -
v_call: TRBV30
cdr3_nt: TGTGCCTGGAGTCGGAAAGGACTTTCTGGAAACACCATATATTTT
cdr3_aa: CAWSRKGLSGNTIYF

j_call: TRBJ2-1
clone_size: -
d_call: TRBD1
v_call: TRBV28
cdr3_nt: TGTGCCAGCAGACCAGGGGGCAACTCCTACAATGAGCAGTTCTTC
cdr3_aa: CASRPGGNSYNEQFF

j_call: TRBJ2-1
clone_size: -
d_call: -
v_call: TRBV6-6
cdr3_nt: TGTGCCAGCAGTTACGAAGGCAGCAGCTCCTACAATGAGCAGTTCTTC
cdr3_aa: CASSYEGSSSYNEQFF

j_call: TRBJ1-2
clone_size: -
d_call: TRBD1
v_call: TRBV4-3
cdr3_nt: TGCGCCAGCAGCCAACCTACCGGACAGGGGACGGACGGCTACACCTTC
cdr3_aa: CASSQPTGQGTDGYTF

j_call: TRBJ1-5
clone_size: -
d_call: TRBD1
v_call: TRBV5-5
cdr3_nt: TGTGCCAGCAGCCCTGGACCGGGGACAGGGGGCGGTTGGAATCAGCCCCAGCATTTT
cdr3_aa: CASSPGPGTGGGWNQPQHF

j_call: TRBJ2-5
clone_size: once
d_call: -
v_call: TRBV7-8
cdr3_nt: TGTGCCAGCAGCGGCCCATCGGGGGAAGAGACCCAGTACTTC
cdr3_aa: CASSGPSGEETQYF

j_call: TRBJ2-7
clone_size: -
d_call: -
v_call: TRBV7-6
cdr3_nt: TGTGCCAGCAGCTTACTTGTCAGGGGCCCTCCCAGCGAGCAGTACTTC
cdr3_aa: CASSLLVRGPPSEQYF

j_call: TRBJ1-1
clone_size: -
d_call: -
v_call: TRBV6-1
cdr3_nt: TGTGCCAGCGGCTCCTCCACTGAAGCTTTCTTT
cdr3_aa: CASGSSTEAFF

j_call: TRBJ2-7
clone_size: -
d_call: TRBD1
v_call: TRBV2
cdr3_nt: TGTGCCAGCACGGGACAGGGGTTCGGTAGTGTCAACGAGCAGTACTTC
cdr3_aa: CASTGQGFGSVNEQYF

j_call: TRBJ1-4
clone_size: -
d_call: -
v_call: TRBV5-6
cdr3_nt: TGTGCCAGCAGCTTGACCCCTGTAGCTAATGAAAAACTGTTTTTT
cdr3_aa: CASSLTPVANEKLFF

j_call: TRBJ2-7
clone_size: few
d_call: TRBD2
v_call: TRBV7-2
cdr3_nt: TGTGCCAGCAGCCCTAGCGGGACCGACTACGAGCAGTACTTC
cdr3_aa: CASSPSGTDYEQYF

j_call: TRBJ2-3
clone_size: -
d_call: TRBD2
v_call: TRBV2
cdr3_nt: TGTGCCAGCAGTGGTAGCGGGAGCGATACAGATACGCAGTATTTT
cdr3_aa: CASSGSGSDTDTQYF

j_call: TRBJ1-3
clone_size: -
d_call: -
v_call: TRBV9
cdr3_nt: TGTGCCAGCAGCGTAGAGGCGACAGCCAGCTCTGGAAACACCATATATTTT
cdr3_aa: CASSVEATASSGNTIYF

j_call: TRBJ1-3
clone_size: -
d_call: -
v_call: TRBV7-5
cdr3_nt: TGTGCCAGAAGCCCAGTTCCGGTTAGGGGTCGGGCAGACACCATATATTTT
cdr3_aa: CARSPVPVRGRADTIYF